The 23 T cell receptor beta chains listed next were all sequenced from one sample in a study of blood T cells in healthy people across ages. Using a J-beta primer mix together with a sample-barcoded 5' primer, a second PCR was run for about 7 to 12 cycles. TCRdb itself ran the 5' RACE reads through MiXCR, one entry per CDR3 protein. In the table there are about 970,000 distinct CDR3 sequences, roughly 47% of which are singletons. Sequenced input: blood. Receptor source: a woman aged 55-69 years in good health.

This chain connects TRBV11-2 to TRBJ2-3; weak D call: TRBD2 (6 bases). The CDR3 is made up of 15 amino acids. V lost 2 bases to trimming and J lost 4 bases, with 13 bases between them. Germline V CDR1 and CDR2: SGHAT, FQNNGV. The CDR3 loop reads CASSLLSGVPDTQYF. The CDR3 region has the DNA TGTGCCAGCAGCTTACTTTCGGGAGTCCCAGATACGCAGTATTTT. The full variable domain, with the rest looked up from reference TRBV11-2 and TRBJ2-3, is EAGVAQSPRYKIIEKRQSVAFWCNPISGHATLYWYQQILGQGPKLLIQFQNNGVVDDSQLPKDRFSAERLKGVDSTLKIQPAKLEDSAVYLCASSLLSGVPDTQYFGPGTRLTVL.

J is TRBJ1-1 and V is TRBV5-1, with D possibly being TRBD1 (6 bases). The V gene's germline CDR1 is SGHRS and CDR2 YFSETQ. This CDR3 region has 14 residues. V was cut by 5 bases and J by 3 bases, with 14 bases left in between. This CDR3 is CASSWTATDTEAFF. In DNA form, the CDR3 reads TGCGCCAGCAGTTGGACAGCAACTGACACTGAAGCTTTCTTT.

The genes are TRBV7-9 and TRBJ2-5; D may match TRBD1 or TRBD2 (5 bases each). With the DNA end fitting TRBJ2-7 better, the J assignment may be wrong. Germline-derived CDR1 and CDR2 are SEHNR and FQNEAQ (reference sequence). The CDR3 length is 15 residues. The CDR3 DNA follows: TGTGCCAGCGCTGAAAGAACGGGGACGAGGGCCGAGCAGTACTTC. The encoded protein is CASAERTGTRAEQYF.

The chain joins TRBV10-3 to TRBJ2-7; D not resolved. The DNA end lines up better with TRBJ2-1; the J call may be wrong. In germline, CDR1 is ENHRY, CDR2 SYGVKD. This CDR3 has 13 amino acids. CDR3 coding DNA: TGTGCCATCAGTGAGCTAGTCAACAATGAGCAGTTCTTC. Protein: CAISELVNNEQFF.

This clonotype came up a few times. The J gene is TRBJ2-5, the V gene TRBV7-9; the D is unclear. The J call could be wrong; TRBJ2-7 is a better fit for the DNA end. Germline loops: CDR1 SEHNR, CDR2 FQNEAQ (reference sequence). The CDR3 extends over 14 amino acids. Here the CDR3 reads CASSFGRWDYEQYF. The CDR3 region has the DNA TGTGCCAGCAGCTTTGGACGGTGGGACTACGAGCAGTACTTC.

This chain links TRBV5-1 with TRBJ2-5, with 9 bases aligning to TRBD1. Germline CDR1 and CDR2: SGHRS and YFSETQ. Trimming cost V 4 bases and J 3 bases; bases outside gene matches: 4. This CDR3 comprises 14 residues. CDR3 sequence: CASSTGGTEETQYF. The CDR3 DNA is TGCGCCAGCAGCACAGGGGGCACGGAAGAGACCCAGTACTTC.

The rearrangement uses TRBV5-1 and TRBJ2-1; no clear D gene. The V end was cut by 0 bases, the J end by 0 bases, with 10 bases between. CDR3 length: 16 residues. Germline values: CDR1 SGHRS, CDR2 YFSETQ. In DNA, the CDR3 is TGCGCCAGCAGCTTGGTTGCGGTTAGCTCCTACAATGAGCAGTTCTTC. It yields the protein CASSLVAVSSYNEQFF.

The rearrangement joins TRBV20-1 to TRBJ2-4, with TRBD2 matching over 9 bases. There are 17 residues in the CDR3. Germline loops: CDR1 DFQATT, CDR2 SNEGSKA (reference sequence). V trimming: 3 bases; J trimming: 1 base; junction bases outside the gene matches: 10. The CDR3 sequence is CSASGVSSGKAKNIQYF. The CDR3 DNA reads as TGCAGTGCTAGTGGGGTGTCTAGCGGGAAGGCCAAAAACATTCAGTACTTC.

The chain combines TRBV20-1 with TRBJ2-5; 8 positions match TRBD2. The CDR3 length is 18 residues. The trim removed 0 bases at V and 5 bases at J, leaving 17 bases unmatched. Per germline, CDR1 DFQATT and CDR2 SNEGSKA (reference sequence). CDR3 DNA sequence: TGCAGTGCTAGAGATCTCTCTTCACCCGGGAGGGCCGGTGAGACCCAGTACTTC. Its protein product is CSARDLSSPGRAGETQYF.

This clonotype showed up just a few times. The V call is TRBV5-6, the J call TRBJ2-6; D unresolved. The germline CDR1 and CDR2 sequences are SGHDT and YYEEEE. The CDR3 has 14 residues. Trimming stripped 4 bases from V and 4 bases from J, with 9 bases between. CDR3 nucleotide sequence: TGTGCCAGCAGCAACCATGCGGGGGCCAACGTCCTGACTTTC. Translation: CASSNHAGANVLTF.

With respect to this clonotype: An end of the junction does not agree with germline; a read error may underlie this. V and J are TRBV25-1 and TRBJ2-3; TRBD2 agrees at 12 bases. Germline assignment: CDR1 MGHDK and CDR2 SYGVNS. This CDR3 region has 21 residues. CDR3 residues: CANSVGSGASGRAGVTDTQYF. Written as DNA, the CDR3 is TGTGCCAACAGTGTTGGCTCGGGGGCTAGCGGGAGGGCAGGGGTCACAGATACGCAGTATTTT.

The V gene is TRBV11-1, the J gene TRBJ2-1; a weak D match, TRBD2 (5 bases). The germline V and J ends were trimmed by 3 bases and 8 bases, with 17 bases remaining between them. The CDR3 is 15 amino acids. The germline V gene encodes CDR1 SGHAT and CDR2 FQDESV (reference sequence). The CDR3 DNA reads TGTGCCAGCAGCTTTCCCGGGATCTCGTACGATGAGCAGTTCTTC. This encodes CASSFPGISYDEQFF.

This chain uses TRBV27 with TRBJ2-5, with 7 nucleotides matching TRBD1. The CDR3 loop spans 15 amino acids. CDR1 MNHEY and CDR2 SMNVEV come from the germline V gene (reference sequence). The V gene end was trimmed by 5 bases and the J gene end by 5 bases; junction bases not matched to a gene: 11. CDR3 nucleotide sequence: TGTGCCAGCAGTCCCCCCCCGGGACAGAGGGAGACCCAGTACTTC. This translates into CASSPPPGQRETQYF.

The table lists this clonotype with many counts. V is TRBV29-1 and J is TRBJ2-7; D call uncertain. The CDR3 runs to 10 residues. From germline, CDR1 is SQVTM and CDR2 ANQGSEA. With 4 bases removed from V and 3 bases from J, the gap between germline ends came to 4 bases. CDR3 in amino acids: CSVGDYEQYF. DNA for the CDR3: TGCAGCGTTGGGGACTACGAGCAGTACTTC.

V usage is TRBV9 and J usage is TRBJ1-6, with D perhaps matching TRBD1 (5 bases). V lost 0 bases and J lost 7, with 8 bases in between. This CDR3 comprises 14 residues. Germline CDR1 and CDR2: SGDLS and YYNGEE. Here the CDR3 reads CASSVAGQNSPLHF. The DNA for the CDR3 is TGTGCCAGCAGCGTAGCAGGGCAAAATTCACCCCTCCACTTT.

The chain carries TRBV2 and TRBJ2-5; possibly TRBD2 for D (6 bases). Germline CDR1 SNHLY, CDR2 FYNNEI. V lost 5 bases and J lost 5, with 15 bases in between. This CDR3 spans 14 amino acids. The chain's CDR3 is CASSTHGRKETQYF. CDR3 coding DNA: TGTGCCAGCAGTACTCATGGGAGGAAGGAGACCCAGTACTTC.

This chain uses TRBV3-1 with TRBJ2-6, with 8 bases that match TRBD1. CDR1 is LGHDT, CDR2 YNNKEL, per germline (reference sequence). CDR3 length: 18 residues. The ends lost 4 bases at V and 0 bases at J; junction bases unmatched: 8. CDR3 amino acids: CASSPWGQVSSGANVLTF. As DNA, the CDR3 is TGTGCCAGCAGCCCATGGGGACAGGTGTCCTCTGGGGCCAACGTCCTGACTTTC.

The chain carries TRBV18 and TRBJ2-3; no reliable D call. Per the germline V gene, CDR1 is KGHSH and CDR2 is LQKENI. There are 13 residues in the CDR3. The V and J ends lost 3 bases and 6 bases respectively, with 10 bases between them. Written as DNA, the CDR3 is TGTGCCAGCTCACCGCTCACCGGGGATACGCAGTATTTT. Translating it yields CASSPLTGDTQYF.

V usage is TRBV24-1 and J usage is TRBJ2-6, with D possibly TRBD1 on 5 matching bases. Germline CDR1 and CDR2: KGHDR and SFDVKD. This CDR3 is 16 amino acids long. V lost 4 bases and J lost 0, with 9 bases in between. The CDR3 spells CATSDFTGSGANVLTF. The CDR3 nucleotides are TGTGCCACCAGTGACTTCACAGGCTCTGGGGCCAACGTCCTGACTTTC.

The rearrangement uses TRBV7-2 and TRBJ2-7; D unresolved. The CDR3 contains 12 residues. In germline, CDR1 is SGHTA, CDR2 FQGNSA. Trimming stripped 6 bases from V and 5 bases from J, with 11 bases between. The CDR3 sequence: CASSPSWNEQYF. Written as DNA, the CDR3 is TGTGCCAGCAGTCCGAGTTGGAACGAGCAGTACTTC.

In this sample, this clonotype turned up a few times. The V and J genes are TRBV21-1 and TRBJ2-1. TRBV21-1 is annotated as a pseudogene. The CDR3 length is 15 residues. The CDR3 spells CASSKVVKSVNEQFF. The CDR3, as DNA: TGTGCCAGCAGCAAAGTAGTTAAGAGCGTAAATGAGCAGTTCTTC.

This clonotype appeared a few times. The rearrangement links TRBV12-3 or TRBV12-4 to TRBJ2-1, with D hard to call. The V end was cut by 5 bases, the J end by 7 bases, with 12 bases between. The CDR3 extends over 13 amino acids. CDR3 DNA: TGTGCCAGCAGTGGCCAGTTTATAAATGAGCAGTTCTTC. As protein: CASSGQFINEQFF.

This clonotype has only a few counts. The rearrangement joins TRBV29-1 to TRBJ2-5, with TRBD1 as a possible D gene (5 bases). Trimming took 2 bases from V and 4 from J, leaving 14 bases between them. The CDR3 runs 14 residues. Per the germline V gene, CDR1 is SQVTM and CDR2 is ANQGSEA. CDR3 bases: TGCAGCGTTGAATGGGGCTTTCCAGGAGAGACCCAGTACTTC. This encodes CSVEWGFPGETQYF.